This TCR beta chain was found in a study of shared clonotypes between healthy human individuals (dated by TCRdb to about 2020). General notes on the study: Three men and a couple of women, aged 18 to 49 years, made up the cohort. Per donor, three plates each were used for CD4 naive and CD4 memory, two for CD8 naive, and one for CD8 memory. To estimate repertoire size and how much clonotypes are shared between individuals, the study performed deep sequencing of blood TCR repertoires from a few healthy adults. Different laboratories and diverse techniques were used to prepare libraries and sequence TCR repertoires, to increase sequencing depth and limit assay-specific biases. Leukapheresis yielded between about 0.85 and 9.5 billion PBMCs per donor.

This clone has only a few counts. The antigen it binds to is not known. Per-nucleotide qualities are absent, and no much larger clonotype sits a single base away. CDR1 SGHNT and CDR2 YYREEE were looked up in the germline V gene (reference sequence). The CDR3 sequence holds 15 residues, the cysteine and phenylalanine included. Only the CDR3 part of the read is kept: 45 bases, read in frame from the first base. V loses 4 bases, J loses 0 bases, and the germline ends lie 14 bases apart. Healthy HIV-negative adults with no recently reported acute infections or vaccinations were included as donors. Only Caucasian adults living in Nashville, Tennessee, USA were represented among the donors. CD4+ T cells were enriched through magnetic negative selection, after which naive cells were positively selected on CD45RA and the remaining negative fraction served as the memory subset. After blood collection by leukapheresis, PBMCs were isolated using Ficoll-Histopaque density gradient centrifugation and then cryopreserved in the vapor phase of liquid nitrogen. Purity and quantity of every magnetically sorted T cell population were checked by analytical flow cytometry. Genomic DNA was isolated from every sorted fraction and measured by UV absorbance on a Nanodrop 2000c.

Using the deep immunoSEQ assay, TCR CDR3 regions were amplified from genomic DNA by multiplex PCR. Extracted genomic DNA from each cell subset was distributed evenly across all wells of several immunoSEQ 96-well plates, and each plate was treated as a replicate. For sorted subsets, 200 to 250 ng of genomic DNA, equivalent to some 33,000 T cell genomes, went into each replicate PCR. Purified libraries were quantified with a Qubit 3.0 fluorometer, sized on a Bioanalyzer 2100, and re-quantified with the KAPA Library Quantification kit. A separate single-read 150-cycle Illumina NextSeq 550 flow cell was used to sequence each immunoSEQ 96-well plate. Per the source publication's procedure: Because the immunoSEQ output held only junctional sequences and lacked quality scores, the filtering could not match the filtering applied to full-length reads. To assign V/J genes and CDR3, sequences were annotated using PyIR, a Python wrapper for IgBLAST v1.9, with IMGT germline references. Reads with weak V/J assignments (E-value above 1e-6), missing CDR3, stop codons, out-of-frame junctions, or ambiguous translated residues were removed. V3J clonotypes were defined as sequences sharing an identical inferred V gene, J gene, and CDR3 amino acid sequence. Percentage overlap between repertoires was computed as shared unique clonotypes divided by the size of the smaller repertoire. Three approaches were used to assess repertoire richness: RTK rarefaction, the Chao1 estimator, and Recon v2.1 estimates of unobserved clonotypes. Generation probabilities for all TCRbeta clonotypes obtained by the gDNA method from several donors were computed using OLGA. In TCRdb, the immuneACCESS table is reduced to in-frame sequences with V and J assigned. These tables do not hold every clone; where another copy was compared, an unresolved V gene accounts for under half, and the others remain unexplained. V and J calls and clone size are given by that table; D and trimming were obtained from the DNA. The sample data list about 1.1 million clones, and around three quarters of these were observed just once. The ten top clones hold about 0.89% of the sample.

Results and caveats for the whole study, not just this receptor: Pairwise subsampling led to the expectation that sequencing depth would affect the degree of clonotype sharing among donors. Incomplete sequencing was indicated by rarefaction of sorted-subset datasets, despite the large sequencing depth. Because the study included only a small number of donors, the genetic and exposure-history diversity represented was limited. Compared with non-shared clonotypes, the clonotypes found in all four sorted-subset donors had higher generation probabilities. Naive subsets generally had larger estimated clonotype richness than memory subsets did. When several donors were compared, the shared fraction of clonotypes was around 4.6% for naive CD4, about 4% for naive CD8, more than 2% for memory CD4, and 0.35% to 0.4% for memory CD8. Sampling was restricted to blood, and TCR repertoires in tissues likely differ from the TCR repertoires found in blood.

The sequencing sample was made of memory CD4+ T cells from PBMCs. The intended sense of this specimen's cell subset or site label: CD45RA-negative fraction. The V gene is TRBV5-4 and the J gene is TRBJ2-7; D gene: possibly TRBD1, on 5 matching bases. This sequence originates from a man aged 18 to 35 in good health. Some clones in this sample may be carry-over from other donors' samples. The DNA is TGTGCCAGCAGCCGCGGCACAGGAGACTCCTACGAGCAGTACTTC. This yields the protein CASSRGTGDSYEQYF.